The 15 T cell receptor beta chains presented below share a single source sample, sequenced in a study of T cells in Graves' hyperthyroidism and ophthalmopathy. Template material for amplifying TCR beta CDR3 regions consisted of RNA transcripts. The HTBI set primed first-round TCR CDR3 RT-PCR. One entry per CDR3 protein results from TCRdb running MiXCR on the multiplex PCR reads. The sample lists around 580,000 distinct CDR3 sequences, 46% occurring once. Source material: peripheral blood or thyroid tissue (not recorded which). The source of these receptors is a woman aged 18-29 years with Graves' hyperthyroidism.

Concerning this clonotype itself: It is unclear where the CDR3 begins or ends on the DNA, so no DNA is shown, and the CDR3 is as TCRdb lists it. J is TRBJ2-2 and V is TRBV7-7; the table's D call, TRBD2, has no DNA check behind it. Per the germline V gene, CDR1 is SSHAT and CDR2 is FNYEAQ (reference sequence). The CDR3 is 18 amino acids in total, end residues counted. The CDR3 region is CASSPSGSYEQYFGELFF.

This clonotype occurred many times. The V and J genes are TRBV28 and TRBJ1-2; 10 nucleotides align to TRBD1. V was pared by 3 bases and J by 7 bases, with 5 bases of the junction left unmatched. CDR1 is MDHEN and CDR2 is SYDVKM in the germline V gene. CDR3 length equals 14 residues. The CDR3 sequence is CASSFSGTGVGYTF. CDR3 DNA sequence: TGTGCCAGCAGTTTCTCCGGGACAGGGGTTGGCTACACCTTC.

Many counts were recorded for this clonotype. This chain joins TRBV9 and TRBJ2-2; maybe TRBD2 (6 bases). Germline CDR1 reads SGDLS; CDR2 reads YYNGEE. V lost 4 bases, J lost 7 bases, and 14 bases lay in between. The CDR3 has 14 amino acids. CDR3 residues: CASSLWREDGELFF. DNA of the CDR3: TGTGCCAGCAGCCTTTGGAGGGAAGACGGGGAGCTGTTTTTT. The full variable domain, its missing parts supplied by reference TRBV9 and TRBJ2-2, is DSGVTQTPKHLITATGQRVTLRCSPRSGDLSVYWYQQSLDQGLQFLIQYYNGEERAKGNILERFSAQQFPDLHSELNLSSLELGDSALYFCASSLWREDGELFFGEGSRLTVL.

CDR3 region: CASRGDGLGYTEAFF. Here the CDR3 DNA reads TGTGCCAGCAGAGGTGACGGTCTCGGCTACACTGAAGCTTTCTTT. The V gene is TRBV19, the J gene TRBJ1-1; D ambiguous. The CDR3 is 15 residues long. The V and J ends lost 9 bases and 3 bases respectively, with 20 bases between them. From germline, CDR1 is LNHDA and CDR2 SQIVND (reference sequence).

This clonotype has ten or more counts. The genes are TRBV3-1 and TRBJ2-5; 7 bases map to TRBD1. Germline V gives CDR1 LGHDT, CDR2 YNNKEL (reference sequence). The J segment lost 5 bases and the V segment lost 4 bases, leaving 10 bases of the junction unmatched. This CDR3 spans 15 amino acids. The CDR3 DNA is TGTGCCAGCAGCCTAATGGGACAGCAGGCTGAGACCCAGTACTTC. It is translated as CASSLMGQQAETQYF.

This rearrangement joins TRBV29-1 to TRBJ2-3; D is undetermined. CDR1 SQVTM and CDR2 ANQGSEA come from the germline V gene. The CDR3 covers 10 residues. Trimming cost V 4 bases and J 8 bases, with 7 bases left between them. This CDR3 is CSVVGCTQYF. CDR3 bases: TGCAGCGTTGTCGGATGTACGCAGTATTTT.

This clonotype was observed many times. V is TRBV9 and J is TRBJ2-2; D unresolved. Germline CDR1 SGDLS, CDR2 YYNGEE. The V end lost 0 bases, the J end lost 0 bases, and 9 bases lay between the germline ends. The CDR3 has 16 residues. The CDR3 DNA reads as TGTGCCAGCAGCGTAGCGGCAACCGCGAACACCGGGGAGCTGTTTTTT. Translated, it gives CASSVAATANTGELFF.

In its sample, this clonotype was seen many times. This chain links TRBV20-1 with TRBJ1-1; 8 nucleotides agree with TRBD1. J was trimmed by 3 bases and V by 6 bases; bases with no gene match: 6. The CDR3 length is 13 residues. CDR1 is DFQATT and CDR2 is SNEGSKA in the germline V gene (reference sequence). CDR3 sequence (DNA): TGCAGTGCAACCAGGGGGCGCGACACTGAAGCTTTCTTT. Residues: CSATRGRDTEAFF.

The chain carries TRBV7-2 and TRBJ1-2; unclear D gene. V gave up 6 bases and J gave up 12 bases, with 11 bases separating them. Germline-derived CDR1 and CDR2 are SGHTA and FQGNSA. The CDR3 spans 10 residues. The CDR3 region is CASSQLGNTF. The CDR3 nucleotides read TGTGCCAGCAGTCAACTGGGAAACACCTTC.

This clonotype was picked up many times. V is TRBV2 and J is TRBJ2-5; D gene unclear. CDR1 is SNHLY, CDR2 FYNNEI, per germline. CDR3 length equals 14 residues. V was pared by 10 bases and J by 7 bases, with 22 bases between. The CDR3 is CAIPSEHRNGTQYF. In DNA form, the CDR3 reads TGTGCCATCCCGTCGGAACACCGAAATGGGACCCAGTACTTC.

This clonotype was recorded only once. This may be a read error: a much more frequent sequence differs by one nucleotide. This rearrangement joins TRBV15 to TRBJ1-1, with a tentative D call TRBD1 (6 bases). The germline V gene encodes CDR1 LNHNV and CDR2 YYDKDF (reference sequence). The CDR3 loop spans 15 amino acids. This chain's CDR3 is CATSRDPDSYTEASF. CDR3 in DNA: TGTGCCACCAGCAGGGACCCGGACAGCTACACTGAAGCTTCCTTT.

This clonotype was seen just once. The genes are TRBV6-5 and TRBJ1-5; D is unresolved. The CDR3 has 14 residues. The V end was cut by 4 bases, the J end by 14 bases, with 21 bases between. Germline lookup yields CDR1 MNHEY and CDR2 SVGAGI. The CDR3: CASSFGLAAAYEHF. CDR3 DNA: TGTGCCAGCAGTTTTGGACTAGCGGCAGCCTACGAGCATTTT.

This clonotype was counted at least ten times. This chain joins TRBV12-5 and TRBJ2-5; tentative D call: TRBD2 (5 bases). The germline V gene encodes CDR1 LGHNT and CDR2 FRNRAP. V was clipped by 6 bases and J by 4 bases, with 9 bases between them. The CDR3 contains 12 residues. The CDR3 loop is CASGDGGETQYF. CDR3 nucleotide sequence: TGTGCTAGTGGGGACGGAGGAGAGACCCAGTACTTC.

Details on this clonotype: A much larger clone differs by one base, so this may be a read error. The chain combines TRBV12-3 or TRBV12-4 with TRBJ2-7, with 9 bases fitting TRBD2. CDR3 length: 16 amino acids. DNA of the CDR3: TGTGCCATCAGTGAGCTTTTGACTAGCGGCTACAATGAGCAGTACTTC. Translating gives CAISELLTSGYNEQYF.

This clonotype was found many times. The V call is TRBV4-3, the J call TRBJ1-6; possible D gene TRBD1, 5 bases. There are 15 residues in the CDR3. Between the trimmed V and J ends, which lost 0 bases and 9 bases, there was a span of 12 bases. Germline V lookup: CDR1 LGHNA, CDR2 YSLEER. The CDR3 DNA sequence: TGCGCCAGCAGCCAAGATCGCCAGGGTGGTTCACCCCTCCACTTT. Amino acid sequence: CASSQDRQGGSPLHF.